The following is a T cell receptor beta chain sequence with its context. Its antigen is as yet unknown. The source of the sample is a study of cytomegalovirus exposure and HLA in healthy donors. PCR employed 60 Vbeta and 13 Jbeta primers. Here immunoSEQ multiplex PCR was the method, and the copy in TCRdb shows in-frame clones only, minus some. The profile shows 150,000 to 200,000 clones, around 82% of them singletons. General study results and limits: Segments of the TCR beta V type were, in most cases, productive about 90% or about 30% of the time in an earlier analysis. There was a cluster of highly shared sequence variants that was likely a sequencing artifact.

Germline V lookup: CDR1 SGHVS, CDR2 FQNEAQ. Trimming stripped 1 base from V and 15 bases from J, with 13 bases between. The CDR3 runs 12 residues. The material sequenced was PBMCs. The receptor's source is a young woman in good health and CMV-seropositive. The rearrangement uses TRBV7-8 and TRBJ2-1; possibly TRBD2 for D (5 bases). The CDR3 nucleotides read TGTGCCAGCAGCTTAGAGGCGGGCTCAGGGTTCTTC. The encoded protein is CASSLEAGSGFF.